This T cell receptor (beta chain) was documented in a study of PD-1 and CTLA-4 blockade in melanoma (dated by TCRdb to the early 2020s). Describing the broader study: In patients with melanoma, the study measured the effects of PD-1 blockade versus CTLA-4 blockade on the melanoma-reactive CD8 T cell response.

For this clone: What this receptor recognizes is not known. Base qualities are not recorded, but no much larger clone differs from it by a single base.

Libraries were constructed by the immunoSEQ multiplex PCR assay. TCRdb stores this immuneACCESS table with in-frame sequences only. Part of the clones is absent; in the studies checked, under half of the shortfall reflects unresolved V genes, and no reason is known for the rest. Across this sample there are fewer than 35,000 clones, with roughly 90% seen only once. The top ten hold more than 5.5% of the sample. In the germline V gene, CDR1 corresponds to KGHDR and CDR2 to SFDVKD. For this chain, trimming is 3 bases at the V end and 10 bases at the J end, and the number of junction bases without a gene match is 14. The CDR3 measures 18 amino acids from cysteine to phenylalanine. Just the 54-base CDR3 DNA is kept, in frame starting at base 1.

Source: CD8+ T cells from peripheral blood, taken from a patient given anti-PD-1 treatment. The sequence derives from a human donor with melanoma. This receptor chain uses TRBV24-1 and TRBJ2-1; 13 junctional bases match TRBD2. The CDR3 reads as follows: CATSDRPSTSGGAGEQFF. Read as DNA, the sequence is TGTGCCACCAGTGATCGACCTTCTACTAGCGGGGGGGCAGGGGAGCAGTTCTTC.